This T cell receptor beta chain was identified during a study of shared clonotypes between healthy human individuals. Losses at the gene ends were 2 bases for V and 3 bases for J; bases not matched to a gene: 3. Germline V gives CDR1 SGHDT, CDR2 YYEEEE. This CDR3 is built from 15 residues. The protocol was immunoSEQ multiplex PCR, while the TCRdb copy is restricted to in-frame clones and leaves out a portion. The sample has some 200,000 clones; 65% are singletons. This clone turned up a few times. This chain connects TRBV5-6 to TRBJ1-4, with TRBD1 matching over 8 bases. Sequencing used memory CD4+ T cells sorted from blood. Stated subset: CD45RA-negative fraction. The clonotype originates from a man aged 25 to 45 in good health. The CDR3, as DNA: TGTGCCAGCAGCTTTCAGGGGGCGGCTAATGAAAAACTGTTTTTT. This translates into CASSFQGAANEKLFF.